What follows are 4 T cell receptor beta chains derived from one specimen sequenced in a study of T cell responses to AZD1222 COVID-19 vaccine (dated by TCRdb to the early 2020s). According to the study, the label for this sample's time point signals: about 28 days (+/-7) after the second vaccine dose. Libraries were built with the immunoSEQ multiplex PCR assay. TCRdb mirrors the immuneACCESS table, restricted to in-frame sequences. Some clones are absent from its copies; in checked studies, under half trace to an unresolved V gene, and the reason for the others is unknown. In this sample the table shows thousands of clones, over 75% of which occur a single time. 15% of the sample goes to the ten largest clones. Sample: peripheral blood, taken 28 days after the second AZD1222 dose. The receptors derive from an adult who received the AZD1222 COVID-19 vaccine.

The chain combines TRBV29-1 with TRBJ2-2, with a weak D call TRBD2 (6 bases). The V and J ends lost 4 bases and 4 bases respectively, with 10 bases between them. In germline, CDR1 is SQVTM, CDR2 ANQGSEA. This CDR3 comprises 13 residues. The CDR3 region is CSVARGGTGELFF. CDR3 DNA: TGCAGCGTTGCAAGGGGAGGCACCGGGGAGCTGTTTTTT.

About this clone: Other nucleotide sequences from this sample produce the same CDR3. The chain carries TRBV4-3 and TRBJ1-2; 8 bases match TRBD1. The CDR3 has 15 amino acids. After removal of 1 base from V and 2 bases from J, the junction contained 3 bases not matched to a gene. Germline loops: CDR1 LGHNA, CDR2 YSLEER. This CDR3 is CASSQGQGPNYGYTF. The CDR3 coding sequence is TGCGCCAGCAGCCAAGGACAGGGGCCCAACTATGGCTACACCTTC.

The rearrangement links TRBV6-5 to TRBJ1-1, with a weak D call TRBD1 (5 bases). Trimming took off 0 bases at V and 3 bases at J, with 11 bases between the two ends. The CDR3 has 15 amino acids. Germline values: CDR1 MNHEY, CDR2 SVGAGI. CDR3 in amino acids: CASSYSAGSDTEAFF. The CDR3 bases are TGTGCCAGCAGTTACTCGGCAGGGAGCGACACTGAAGCTTTCTTT.

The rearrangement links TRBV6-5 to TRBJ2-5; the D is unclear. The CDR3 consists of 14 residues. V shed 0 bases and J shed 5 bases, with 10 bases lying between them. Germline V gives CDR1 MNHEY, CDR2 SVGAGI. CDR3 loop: CASSYSRLSETQYF. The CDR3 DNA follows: TGTGCCAGCAGTTACTCACGGTTAAGCGAGACCCAGTACTTC.